This T cell receptor (beta chain) derives from a study of T cell clonality in common variable immunodeficiency. Study-wide findings and caveats: Fewer deletions and N-nucleotide insertions were reportedly seen in common variable immunodeficiency TCR beta sequences.

Clones were sequenced by immunoSEQ multiplex PCR, and TCRdb holds only the in-frame ones, with some missing. Altogether about 23,000 clones were found in the sample, and no singletons occur. The V and J ends lost 3 bases and 5 bases, in that order; junction bases with no gene match: 8. This CDR3 has 17 residues. CDR1 is DFQATT, CDR2 SNEGSKA, per germline (reference sequence). There are a few counts of this clone. No antigen is known for it. With the read ending 3 residues before the CDR3 end, the germline J gene is used to fill in that end. CVID subjects were around 16 female and 25 to 30 male, aged about 8 to 65. Caucasian heritage predominated among both patients and controls.

The sample comprised peripheral blood mononuclear cells. This clonotype was obtained from a human donor with common variable immunodeficiency. V is TRBV20-1 and J is TRBJ2-1; 15 bases agree with TRBD2. CDR3 amino acids: CSASDRTSGRADNEQFF. The DNA read from the CDR3 is TGCAGTGCTAGCGACAGGACTAGCGGGAGGGCAGACAATGAG.